Reported below is one TCR beta chain. Its antigen is not identified. The source of the sample is a study of T cell responses to AZD1222 COVID-19 vaccine. About the study: Second-dose recipients at about 4 or about 12 weeks were treated as one pooled group. Study observations and caveats: At study baseline, merely over 5 AZD1222 recipients were seropositive. Reports indicate that nearly half of spike-specific TCRs are directed at unmutated variant regions. Across the whole spike, CD4 TCRs peaked at regions 160-218 and 743-854.

Sequencing used immunoSEQ multiplex PCR; TCRdb keeps in-frame clones, though not all of them. The sample includes 140,000 or so clones, around 87% of them seen just once. The V end was cut by 5 bases, the J end by 3 bases, with 5 bases between. CDR1 is SGHDN, CDR2 FVKESK, per germline. CDR3 length equals 12 residues. This chain links TRBV14 with TRBJ2-1; D remains ambiguous. The sequence came from an adult in good health. Specimen: peripheral blood, collected on day 0 of AZD1222 vaccination. The CDR3 region has the DNA TGTGCCAGCAGCAGGCTCTACAATGAGCAGTTCTTC. Its translation: CASSRLYNEQFF.